This TCR beta chain was obtained from a study of T cell responses to AZD1222 COVID-19 vaccine. The germline V and J ends were trimmed by 5 bases and 4 bases, with 11 bases remaining between them. The CDR3 loop spans 13 amino acids. Clones were sequenced by immunoSEQ multiplex PCR, and TCRdb holds only the in-frame ones, with some missing. The sample yields about 160,000 clones, approximately 90% seen once. Pooling of second doses given at about 4 or about 12 weeks was done. The study, taken as a whole, reports: Per reports, nearly half of all spike-specific TCRs target regions that are unmutated in variants. Rises in breadth and depth of Spike-specific TCRs came after two AZD1222 doses. Repertoire sampling was restricted to post-peak T cell response timepoints.

Comment on this clone: What it binds is unknown. The same CDR3 also results from other DNA sequences found in this sample.

The sequence was collected from an adult who received the AZD1222 COVID-19 vaccine. The rearrangement links TRBV12-3 or TRBV12-4 to TRBJ1-1; D possibly corresponds to TRBD1 (5 bases). Sequencing used peripheral blood, obtained 28 days after the second AZD1222 dose. As DNA, the CDR3 is TGTGCCAGCAGTCTCACAGGCAGCACTGAAGCTTTCTTT. Its protein is CASSLTGSTEAFF.